This T cell receptor beta chain appears in the sequencing data of a study of Ad26.COV2.S vaccination and SARS-CoV-2 variants. Study overall: By the intramuscular route, Ad26.COV2.S was given once, or twice 56 days apart.

Trimming took 9 bases from V and 4 from J; bases not matched to a gene: 11. CDR1 and CDR2 from the germline V gene are LNHDA and SQIVND (reference sequence). The CDR3 runs 15 residues. Documented treatment: around 19 received Ad26.COV2.S at low or high dose, single or two shots; 5 received placebo; per-sample allocation not given. Day 63 after the first injection of vaccine or placebo was the sampling time. Participants' vaccine, an Ad26 vector, delivered Wuhan-strain SARS-CoV-2 spike. Study observations and caveats: Substantial breadth was reportedly displayed by spike-specific CD8+ and CD4+ T cell responses after vaccination. Recipients of either vaccine or placebo displayed similar breadth of non-spike TCRs.

Sequencing was performed with immunoSEQ multiplex PCR; in TCRdb, only in-frame clones are kept and a portion is missing. The repertoire holds over 400,000 clones, with about nine tenths as singletons. Concerning this clone itself: Its antigen is unidentified.

The sequencing used peripheral blood, collected in a trial of Ad26.COV2.S vaccine versus placebo. The clonotype was recovered from a person between 18 and 59 years old who received the Ad26.COV2.S COVID-19 vaccine or a placebo. This rearrangement joins TRBV19 to TRBJ2-3; 9 nucleotides line up with TRBD2. The CDR3 nucleotides read TGTGCCAGCGGGCGGGAGGGCCAAGCGGCAGATACGCAGTATTTT. Residues: CASGREGQAADTQYF.